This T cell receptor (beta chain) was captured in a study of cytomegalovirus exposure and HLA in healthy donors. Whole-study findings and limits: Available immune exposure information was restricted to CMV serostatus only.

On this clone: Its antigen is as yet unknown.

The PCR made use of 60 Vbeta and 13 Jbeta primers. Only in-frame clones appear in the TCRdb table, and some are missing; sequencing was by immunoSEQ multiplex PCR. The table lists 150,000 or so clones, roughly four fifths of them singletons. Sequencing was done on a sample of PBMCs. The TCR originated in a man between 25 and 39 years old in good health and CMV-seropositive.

The CDR3 nucleotides are TGTGCCAGCAGCTTAGCGTCTAGCGGGAGTCTGAACAATGAGCAGTTCTTC. Protein: CASSLASSGSLNNEQFF. The chain couples TRBV7-6 to TRBJ2-1; 10 nucleotides align to TRBD2. V lost 0 bases and J lost 5; bases outside the gene matches: 7. The germline V gene has CDR1 SGHVS and CDR2 FNYEAQ. The CDR3 has 17 amino acids.